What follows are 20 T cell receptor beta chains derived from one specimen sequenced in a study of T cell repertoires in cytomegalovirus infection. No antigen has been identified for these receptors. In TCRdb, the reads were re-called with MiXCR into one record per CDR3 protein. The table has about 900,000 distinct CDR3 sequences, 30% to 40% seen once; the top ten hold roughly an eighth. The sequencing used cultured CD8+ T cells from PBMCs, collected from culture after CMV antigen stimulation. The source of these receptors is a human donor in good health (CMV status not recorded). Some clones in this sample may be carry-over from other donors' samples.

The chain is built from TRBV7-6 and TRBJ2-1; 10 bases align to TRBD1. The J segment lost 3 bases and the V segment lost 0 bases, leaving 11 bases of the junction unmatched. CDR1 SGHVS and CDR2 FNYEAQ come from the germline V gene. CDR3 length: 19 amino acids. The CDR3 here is CASSLARQGARGIYNEQFF. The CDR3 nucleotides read TGTGCCAGCAGCTTAGCGAGACAGGGGGCACGGGGCATCTACAATGAGCAGTTCTTC.

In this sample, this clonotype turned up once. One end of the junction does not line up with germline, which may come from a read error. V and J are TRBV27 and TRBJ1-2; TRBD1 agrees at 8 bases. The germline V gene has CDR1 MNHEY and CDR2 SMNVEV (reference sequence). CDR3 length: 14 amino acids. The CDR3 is CASRLSGTGYGYTF. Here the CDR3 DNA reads TGTGCCAGCCGTTTATCAGGGACAGGCTATGGCTACACCTTC.

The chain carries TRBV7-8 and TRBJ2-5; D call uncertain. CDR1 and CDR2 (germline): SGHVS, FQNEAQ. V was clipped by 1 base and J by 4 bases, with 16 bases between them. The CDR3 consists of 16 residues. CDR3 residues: CASSLGYARKGETQYF. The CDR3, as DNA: TGTGCCAGCAGCTTAGGTTATGCGAGGAAAGGAGAGACCCAGTACTTC.

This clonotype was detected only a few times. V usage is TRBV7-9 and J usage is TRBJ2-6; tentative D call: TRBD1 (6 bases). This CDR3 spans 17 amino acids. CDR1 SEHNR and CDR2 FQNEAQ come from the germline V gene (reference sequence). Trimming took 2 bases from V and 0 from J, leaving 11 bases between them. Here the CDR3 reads CASSLRDTRSGANVLTF. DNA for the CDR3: TGTGCCAGCAGCTTACGGGACACCCGCTCTGGGGCCAACGTCCTGACTTTC.

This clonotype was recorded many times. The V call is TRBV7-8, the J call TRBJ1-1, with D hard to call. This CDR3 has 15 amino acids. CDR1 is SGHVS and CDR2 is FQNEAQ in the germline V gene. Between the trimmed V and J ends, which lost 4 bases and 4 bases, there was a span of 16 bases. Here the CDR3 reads CASSSSVKPTTEAFF. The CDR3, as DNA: TGTGCCAGCAGCTCCTCGGTTAAGCCCACCACTGAAGCTTTCTTT.

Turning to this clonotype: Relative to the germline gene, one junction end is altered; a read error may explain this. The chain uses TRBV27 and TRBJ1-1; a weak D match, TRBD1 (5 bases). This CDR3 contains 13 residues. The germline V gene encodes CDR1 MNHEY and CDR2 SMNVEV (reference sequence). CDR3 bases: TGTGCCGGCAGATCCGACAGTAGGGCTGAAGCTTTCTTT. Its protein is CAGRSDSRAEAFF.

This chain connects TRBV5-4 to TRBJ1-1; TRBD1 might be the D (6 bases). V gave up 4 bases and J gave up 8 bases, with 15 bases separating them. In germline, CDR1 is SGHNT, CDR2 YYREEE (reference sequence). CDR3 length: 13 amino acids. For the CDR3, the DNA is TGTGCCAGCAGCGCAGAAGGACAGCAAGAAGCTTTCTTT. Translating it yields CASSAEGQQEAFF.

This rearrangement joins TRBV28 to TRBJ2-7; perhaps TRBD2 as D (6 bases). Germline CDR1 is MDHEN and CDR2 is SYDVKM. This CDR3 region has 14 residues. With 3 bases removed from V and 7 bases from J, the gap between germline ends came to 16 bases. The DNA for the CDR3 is TGTGCCAGCAGTTTCTTCGGCGGAGGGATGGAGCAGTACTTC. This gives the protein CASSFFGGGMEQYF. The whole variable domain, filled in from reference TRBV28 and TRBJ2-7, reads DVKVTQSSRYLVKRTGEKVFLECVQDMDHENMFWYRQDPGLGLRLIYFSYDVKMKEKGDIPEGYSVSREKKERFSLILESASTNQTSMYLCASSFFGGGMEQYFGPGTRLTVT.

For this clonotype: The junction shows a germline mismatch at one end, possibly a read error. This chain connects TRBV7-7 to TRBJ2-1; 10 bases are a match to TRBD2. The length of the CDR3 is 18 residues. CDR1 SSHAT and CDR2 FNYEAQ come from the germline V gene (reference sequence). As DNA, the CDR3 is TGTGCTAGCAGCTTTCAAGCGGGGGGGCCGAGCTCCTACAATGAGCAGTTCTTC. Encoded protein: CASSFQAGGPSSYNEQFF.

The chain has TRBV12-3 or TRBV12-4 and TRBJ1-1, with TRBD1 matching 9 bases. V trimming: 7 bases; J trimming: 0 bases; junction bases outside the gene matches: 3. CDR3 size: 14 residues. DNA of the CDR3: TGTGCCAGCACTGACAGGGGGATGAACACTGAAGCTTTCTTT. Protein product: CASTDRGMNTEAFF.

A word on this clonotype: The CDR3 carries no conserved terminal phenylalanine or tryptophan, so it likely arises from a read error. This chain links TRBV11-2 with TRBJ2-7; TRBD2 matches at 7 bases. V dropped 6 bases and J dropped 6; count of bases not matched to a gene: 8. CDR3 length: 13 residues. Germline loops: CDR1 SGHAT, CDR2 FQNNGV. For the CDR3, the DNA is TGTGCCAGCAGTGGGGGGGGATGGACCGAGCAGTACATC. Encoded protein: CASSGGGWTEQYI.

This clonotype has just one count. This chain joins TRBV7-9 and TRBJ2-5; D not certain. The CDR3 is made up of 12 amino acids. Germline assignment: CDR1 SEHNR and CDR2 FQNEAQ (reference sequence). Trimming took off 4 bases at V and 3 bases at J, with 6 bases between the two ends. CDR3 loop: CASSSKEETQYF. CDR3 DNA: TGTGCCAGCAGCTCAAAGGAAGAGACCCAGTACTTC.

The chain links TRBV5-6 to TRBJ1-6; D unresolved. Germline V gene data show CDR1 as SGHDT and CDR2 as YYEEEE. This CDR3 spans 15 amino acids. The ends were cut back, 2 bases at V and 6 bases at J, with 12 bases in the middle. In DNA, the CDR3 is TGTGCCAGCAGCTTAGGTACCCAAGTTAATTCACCCCTCCACTTT. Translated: CASSLGTQVNSPLHF.

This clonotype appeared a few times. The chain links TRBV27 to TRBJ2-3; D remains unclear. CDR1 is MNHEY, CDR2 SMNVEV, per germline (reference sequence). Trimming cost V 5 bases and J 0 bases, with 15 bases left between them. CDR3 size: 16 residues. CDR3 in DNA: TGTGCCAGCAGTCCAGGACGGCTACAGAGCACAGATACGCAGTATTTT. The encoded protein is CASSPGRLQSTDTQYF.

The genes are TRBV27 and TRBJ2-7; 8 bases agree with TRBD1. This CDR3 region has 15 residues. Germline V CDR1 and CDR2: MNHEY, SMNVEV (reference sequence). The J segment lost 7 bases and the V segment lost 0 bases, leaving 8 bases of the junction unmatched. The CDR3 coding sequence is TGTGCCAGCAGTTTATCCTTCCAGGGGGCTGGGGAGCAGTACTTC. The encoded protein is CASSLSFQGAGEQYF.

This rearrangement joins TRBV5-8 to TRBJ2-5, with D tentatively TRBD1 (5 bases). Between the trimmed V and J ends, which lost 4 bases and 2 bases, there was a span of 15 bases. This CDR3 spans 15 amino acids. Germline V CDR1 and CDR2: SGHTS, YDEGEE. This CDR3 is CASSPRVYGQETQYF. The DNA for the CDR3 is TGTGCCAGCAGCCCCAGGGTTTATGGGCAAGAGACCCAGTACTTC.

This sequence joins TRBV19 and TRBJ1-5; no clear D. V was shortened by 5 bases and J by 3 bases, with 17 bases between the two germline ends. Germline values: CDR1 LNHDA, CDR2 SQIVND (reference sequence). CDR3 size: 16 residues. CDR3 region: CASSPRGGSYNQPQHF. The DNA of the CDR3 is TGTGCCAGTAGTCCCCGGGGAGGGTCCTACAATCAGCCCCAGCATTTT.

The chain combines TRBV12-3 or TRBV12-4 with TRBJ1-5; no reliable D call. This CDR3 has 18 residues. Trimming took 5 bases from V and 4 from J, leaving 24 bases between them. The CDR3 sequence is CASSQSSNLGSKNQPQHF. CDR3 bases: TGTGCCAGCAGTCAGAGCTCGAACTTAGGGAGTAAGAATCAGCCCCAGCATTTT.

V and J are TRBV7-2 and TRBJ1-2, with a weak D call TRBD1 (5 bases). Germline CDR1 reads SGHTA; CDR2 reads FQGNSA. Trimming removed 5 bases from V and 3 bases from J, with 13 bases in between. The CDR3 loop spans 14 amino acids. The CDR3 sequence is CASSPAGNDYGYTF. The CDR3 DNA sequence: TGTGCCAGCAGCCCAGCAGGGAACGACTATGGCTACACCTTC. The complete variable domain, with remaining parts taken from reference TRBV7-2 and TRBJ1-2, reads GAGVSQSPSNKVTEKGKDVELRCDPISGHTALYWYRQSLGQGLEFLIYFQGNSAPDKSGLPSDRFSAERTGGSVSTLTIQRTQQEDSAVYLCASSPAGNDYGYTFGSGTRLTVV.

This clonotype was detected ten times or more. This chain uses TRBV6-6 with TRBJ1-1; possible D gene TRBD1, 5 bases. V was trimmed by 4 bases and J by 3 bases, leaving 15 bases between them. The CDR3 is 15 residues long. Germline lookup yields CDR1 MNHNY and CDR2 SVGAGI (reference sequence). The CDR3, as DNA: TGTGCCAGCAGTTTAAGGACACCCGGATACACTGAAGCTTTCTTT. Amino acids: CASSLRTPGYTEAFF.